The 22 T cell receptor beta chains given below trace back to one sample, sequenced in a study of persistence of HIV-infected CD4 T cells. Sequencing used immunoSEQ version 4 in survey mode. Clones were read by immunoSEQ multiplex PCR, and TCRdb kept only the in-frame ones, dropping some. The table lists about 20,000 clones, around 78% of them singletons. Lysates of CMV-infected fibroblasts at 10 ug/mL stimulated these cells. Responding CD4+ T cells were sorted by upregulation of both CD40 ligand and CD69. Their antigen targets remain unknown. Material: CD4+ T cells sorted from PBMCs after approximately 18-hour stimulation, obtained from a patient who received antiretroviral therapy. The receptors were sampled from an adult man with HIV who was CMV-seropositive.

The CDR3 loop is CASSMGQMNTEAFF. The CDR3 bases are TGCGCCAGCAGCATGGGACAGATGAACACTGAAGCTTTCTTT. This chain links TRBV5-1 with TRBJ1-1; TRBD1 matches at 7 bases. V gave up 4 bases and J gave up 0 bases; unmatched junction bases: 3. Per germline, CDR1 SGHRS and CDR2 YFSETQ. The CDR3 extends over 14 amino acids.

The chain couples TRBV5-5 to TRBJ2-2; D is possibly TRBD1 (6 bases). The CDR3 is made up of 15 amino acids. Germline V lookup: CDR1 SGHKS, CDR2 YYEKEE (reference sequence). V lost 2 bases, J lost 7 bases, and 15 bases lay in between. CDR3 in amino acids: CASSLQWGLGGELFF. Here the CDR3 DNA reads TGTGCCAGCAGCTTACAGTGGGGGCTAGGCGGGGAGCTGTTTTTT.

This clone came up a few times. The chain uses TRBV5-1 and TRBJ1-6; TRBD1 might be the D (5 bases). In germline, CDR1 is SGHRS, CDR2 YFSETQ. The CDR3 is 15 residues long. Trimming removed 0 bases at V and 9 bases at J, with 13 bases between. CDR3 region: CASSLGEGSGSPLHF. The DNA for the CDR3 is TGCGCCAGCAGCTTGGGTGAGGGGTCGGGTTCACCCCTCCACTTT.

The chain combines TRBV14 with TRBJ2-3; possibly TRBD1 for D (5 bases). The V gene's germline CDR1 is SGHDN and CDR2 FVKESK. With 0 bases removed from V and 1 base from J, the gap between germline ends came to 11 bases. The CDR3 is 16 residues long. The CDR3 spells CASSQDQGRGTDTQYF. The CDR3 nucleotides read TGTGCCAGCAGCCAAGATCAGGGCCGTGGCACAGATACGCAGTATTTT.

The chain couples TRBV15 to TRBJ1-4; D may be TRBD1 (5 bases). The germline gives CDR1 LNHNV, CDR2 YYDKDF (reference sequence). Between the trimmed V and J ends, which lost 5 bases and 0 bases, there was a span of 10 bases. This CDR3 has 15 residues. CDR3: CATSGADATNEKLFF. CDR3 nucleotide sequence: TGTGCCACCAGCGGGGCAGATGCAACTAATGAAAAACTGTTTTTT.

The chain is built from TRBV25-1 and TRBJ1-2; D is uncertain. Germline values: CDR1 MGHDK, CDR2 SYGVNS. V lost 4 bases to trimming and J lost 8 bases, with 14 bases between them. The CDR3 loop spans 13 amino acids. The CDR3 protein is CASSAGPRGGYTF. The DNA of the CDR3 is TGTGCCAGCAGTGCCGGGCCCCGAGGAGGCTACACCTTC.

This clone was found once. V gene TRBV5-1 combines with J gene TRBJ2-1; D remains unclear. In germline, CDR1 is SGHRS, CDR2 YFSETQ. Trimming left V 1 base short and J 5 bases short, with 7 bases between. This CDR3 contains 13 residues. CDR3 sequence: CASSLNSNNEQFF. CDR3 DNA: TGCGCCAGCAGCTTGAACAGCAACAATGAGCAGTTCTTC.

This sequence joins TRBV6-1 and TRBJ1-5; 8 bases are shared with TRBD1. Losses at the gene ends were 8 bases for V and 4 bases for J; bases not matched to a gene: 7. This CDR3 comprises 14 residues. From germline, CDR1 is MNHNS and CDR2 SASEGT. The CDR3 loop reads CASFITGGNQPQHF. The CDR3 DNA is TGTGCCAGCTTCATAACAGGGGGTAATCAGCCCCAGCATTTT.

The rearrangement uses TRBV5-1 and TRBJ2-7; a weak D match, TRBD2 (6 bases). Trimming shortened V by 1 base and J by 2 bases, and 13 bases separated the two germline ends. In germline, CDR1 is SGHRS, CDR2 YFSETQ. The CDR3 extends over 15 amino acids. DNA for the CDR3: TGCGCCAGCAGCTTGAGGGACTTCAATACCTACGAGCAGTACTTC. Translated: CASSLRDFNTYEQYF. The whole variable domain, remainder taken from reference TRBV5-1 and TRBJ2-7, is KAGVTQTPRYLIKTRGQQVTLSCSPISGHRSVSWYQQTPGQGLQFLFEYFSETQRNKGNFPGRFSGRQFSNSRSEMNVSTLELGDSALYLCASSLRDFNTYEQYFGPGTRLTVT.

The rearrangement uses TRBV15 and TRBJ1-3; TRBD1 might be the D (5 bases). Germline V gene lookup returns CDR1 LNHNV and CDR2 YYDKDF (reference sequence). There are 15 residues in the CDR3. The V end lost 0 bases, the J end lost 4 bases, and 10 bases lay between the germline ends. CDR3 residues: CATSREGRAGNTIYF. The CDR3 region has the DNA TGTGCCACCAGCAGAGAGGGCAGGGCGGGAAACACCATATATTTT.

As to this clone: The identical CDR3 is also encoded by other nucleotide sequences in the sample. This rearrangement joins TRBV6-6 to TRBJ2-1, with TRBD2 matching 9 bases. The CDR3 consists of 14 residues. Per germline, CDR1 MNHNY and CDR2 SVGAGI (reference sequence). J lost 2 bases, V lost 6 bases, and 2 bases had no gene match. Written as DNA, the CDR3 is TGTGCCAGCAGGGGCGGGGGGGCCTACAATGAGCAGTTCTTC. Protein sequence: CASRGGGAYNEQFF.

This chain connects TRBV5-1 to TRBJ1-1, with D hard to call. The CDR3 loop spans 14 amino acids. CDR1 SGHRS and CDR2 YFSETQ come from the germline V gene. V was clipped by 2 bases and J by 1 base, with 9 bases between them. For the CDR3, the DNA is TGCGCCAGCAGCTTTGAATCAGGGAACACTGAAGCTTTCTTT. Translating it yields CASSFESGNTEAFF.

The chain is built from TRBV5-7 and TRBJ1-5; 7 bases agree with TRBD1. Being an ORF, TRBV5-7 has a function that is uncertain. V lost 2 bases to trimming and J lost 14 bases; unmatched junction nucleotides: 7. This CDR3 is 12 amino acids long. CDR3 DNA: TGTGCCAGCAGCTTTGACAGGGCCGACAAGCATTTT. Amino acids: CASSFDRADKHF.

This chain uses TRBV6-2 or TRBV6-3 with TRBJ2-1, with 7 bases that match TRBD1. Germline V CDR1 and CDR2: MNHEY, SVGEGT. The ends lost 2 bases at V and 8 bases at J; junction bases unmatched: 6. The CDR3 has 14 amino acids. CDR3 coding DNA: TGTGCCAGCAGTTACCGACAGGGAAATTATGAGCAGTTCTTC. It translates to CASSYRQGNYEQFF.

The rearrangement uses TRBV9 and TRBJ1-6; 7 bases fit TRBD1. Germline CDR1 is SGDLS and CDR2 is YYNGEE. CDR3 length: 16 amino acids. The trim removed 2 bases at V and 8 bases at J, leaving 10 bases unmatched. The CDR3: CASSVYDRAEDSPLHF. The DNA for the CDR3 is TGTGCCAGCAGCGTTTATGACAGGGCTGAGGATTCACCCCTCCACTTT. Based on the CDR3 plus reference TRBV9 and TRBJ1-6, the full variable domain is DSGVTQTPKHLITATGQRVTLRCSPRSGDLSVYWYQQSLDQGLQFLIQYYNGEERAKGNILERFSAQQFPDLHSELNLSSLELGDSALYFCASSVYDRAEDSPLHFGNGTRLTVT.

The chain employs TRBV19 and TRBJ2-3, with 8 positions matching TRBD2. The CDR3 loop spans 16 amino acids. CDR1 is LNHDA, CDR2 SQIVND, per germline (reference sequence). The V and J ends lost 5 bases and 6 bases, in that order; junction bases with no gene match: 13. The CDR3 bases are TGTGCCAGTAGTTCTCGGAACGGGGGGGCCGGGGATACGCAGTATTTT. Amino acid sequence: CASSSRNGGAGDTQYF.

This clone was recorded only once. V gene TRBV7-8 combines with J gene TRBJ2-1; 15 positions match TRBD2. The V gene end was trimmed by 1 base and the J gene end by 0 bases; junction bases not matched to a gene: 1. Per germline, CDR1 SGHVS and CDR2 FQNEAQ. The CDR3 covers 18 residues. CDR3 sequence (DNA): TGTGCCAGCAGCTTAGGGACTAGCGGGGGGGCCTCCTACAATGAGCAGTTCTTC. As protein: CASSLGTSGGASYNEQFF.

The chain couples TRBV7-3 to TRBJ1-2; 8 nucleotides align to TRBD1. Germline CDR1 SGHTA, CDR2 FQGTGA. Germline trimming cut 4 bases from V and 7 bases from J; bases unmatched to any gene: 2. The length of the CDR3 is 12 residues. As DNA, the CDR3 is TGTGCCAGCAGCTCAGGGGGCGGTGGCTACACCTTC. Its protein is CASSSGGGGYTF.

The chain combines TRBV7-9 with TRBJ2-3; possible D gene TRBD2, 5 bases. CDR3 length equals 14 residues. V was pared by 2 bases and J by 7 bases, with 13 bases between. From germline, CDR1 is SEHNR and CDR2 FQNEAQ (reference sequence). This CDR3 reads CASSLFDGVNTQYF. CDR3 coding DNA: TGTGCCAGCAGCTTATTTGACGGGGTTAATACGCAGTATTTT.

This clone was counted a single time. This chain connects TRBV5-1 to TRBJ1-1; a possible D gene is TRBD1 (5 bases). V was pared by 0 bases and J by 5 bases, with 11 bases between. This CDR3 spans 14 amino acids. Per germline, CDR1 SGHRS and CDR2 YFSETQ. Here the CDR3 DNA reads TGCGCCAGCAGCTTGGCCGGGGGGGAAACTGAAGCTTTCTTT. Its translation is CASSLAGGETEAFF.

This clone has a handful of counts. V gene TRBV6-4 combines with J gene TRBJ2-3, with unresolved D. V dropped 0 bases and J dropped 0 bases, with 19 bases sitting between them. This CDR3 has 19 amino acids. Germline V gene lookup returns CDR1 MRHNA and CDR2 SNTAGT. CDR3 amino acids: CASSDSRLQRAASTDTQYF. CDR3 bases: TGTGCCAGCAGTGACTCGAGGCTGCAGCGAGCTGCTAGCACAGATACGCAGTATTTT.

The chain uses TRBV28 and TRBJ1-5, with D maybe TRBD1 (5 bases). This CDR3 contains 15 residues. Germline CDR1 and CDR2: MDHEN and SYDVKM. Trimming took 3 bases from V and 6 from J, leaving 15 bases between them. This CDR3 is CASSFKGALIQPQHF. Here the CDR3 DNA reads TGTGCCAGCAGTTTTAAAGGGGCTCTGATTCAGCCCCAGCATTTT.